These 3 T cell receptor beta chains came from one sample sequenced in a study of graft-versus-host responses after intestinal transplantation. Antigens for these TCRs are unknown. Only in-frame clones appear in the TCRdb table, and some are missing; sequencing was by immunoSEQ multiplex PCR. The sample includes around 97,000 clones, 93% of them seen just once. Sequencing was performed on unstimulated CD8+ T cells sorted from spleen or lymph node cells, taken before intestinal transplant. The origin of the receptors is a human donor who received an intestinal transplant.

The V and J genes are TRBV27 and TRBJ2-5; a possible D gene is TRBD2 (7 bases). Germline CDR1 reads MNHEY; CDR2 reads SMNVEV (reference sequence). V shed 2 bases and J shed 2 bases, with 12 bases lying between them. The CDR3 covers 15 residues. The CDR3 region is CASSLGGGSQETQYF. The CDR3 DNA reads as TGTGCCAGCAGTTTAGGGGGGGGCAGTCAAGAGACCCAGTACTTC.

V gene TRBV5-1 combines with J gene TRBJ1-1; unclear D gene. V was pared by 7 bases and J by 1 base, with 14 bases between. There are 14 residues in the CDR3. Germline assignment: CDR1 SGHRS and CDR2 YFSETQ. The CDR3 DNA reads TGCGCCAGCGAGGAGGGTTTAGGGAACACTGAAGCTTTCTTT. Protein product: CASEEGLGNTEAFF.

The chain is built from TRBV29-1 and TRBJ2-1; D possibly uses TRBD1 or TRBD2 (6 bases each). This CDR3 spans 12 amino acids. V lost 7 bases, J lost 5 bases, and 12 bases lay in between. Germline-derived CDR1 and CDR2 are SQVTM and ANQGSEA. CDR3 in amino acids: CSGRDTNNEQFF. The CDR3 coding sequence is TGCAGCGGGCGGGACACGAACAATGAGCAGTTCTTC.